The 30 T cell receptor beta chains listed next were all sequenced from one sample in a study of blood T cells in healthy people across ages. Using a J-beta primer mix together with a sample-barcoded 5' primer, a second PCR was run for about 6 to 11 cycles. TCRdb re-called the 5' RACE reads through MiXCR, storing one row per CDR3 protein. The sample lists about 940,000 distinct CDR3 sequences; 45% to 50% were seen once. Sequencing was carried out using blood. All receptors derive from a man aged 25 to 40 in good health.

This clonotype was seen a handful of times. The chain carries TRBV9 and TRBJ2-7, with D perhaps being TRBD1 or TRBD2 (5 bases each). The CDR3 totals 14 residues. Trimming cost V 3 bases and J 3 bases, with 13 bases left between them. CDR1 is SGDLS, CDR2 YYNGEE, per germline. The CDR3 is CASSGGTGIYEQYF. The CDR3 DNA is TGTGCCAGCAGCGGGGGGACGGGCATCTACGAGCAGTACTTC.

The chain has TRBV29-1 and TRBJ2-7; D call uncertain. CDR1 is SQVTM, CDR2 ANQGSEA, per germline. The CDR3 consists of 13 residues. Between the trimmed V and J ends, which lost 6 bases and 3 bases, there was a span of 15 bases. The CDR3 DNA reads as TGCAGCGTCGAGAGTCAGGCTGGCTACGAGCAGTACTTC. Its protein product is CSVESQAGYEQYF.

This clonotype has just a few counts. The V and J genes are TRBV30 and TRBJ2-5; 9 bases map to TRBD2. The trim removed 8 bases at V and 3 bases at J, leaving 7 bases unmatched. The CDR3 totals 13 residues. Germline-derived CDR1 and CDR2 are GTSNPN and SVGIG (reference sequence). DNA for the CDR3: TGTGCCCGTAGCGGGGGCGACAAAGAGACCCAGTACTTC. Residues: CARSGGDKETQYF.

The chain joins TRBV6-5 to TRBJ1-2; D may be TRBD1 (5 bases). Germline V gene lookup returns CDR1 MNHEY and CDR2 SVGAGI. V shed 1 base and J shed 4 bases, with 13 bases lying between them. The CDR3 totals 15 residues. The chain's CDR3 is CASSYLPGKSYGYTF. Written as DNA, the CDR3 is TGTGCCAGCAGTTACTTGCCAGGGAAGAGCTATGGCTACACCTTC.

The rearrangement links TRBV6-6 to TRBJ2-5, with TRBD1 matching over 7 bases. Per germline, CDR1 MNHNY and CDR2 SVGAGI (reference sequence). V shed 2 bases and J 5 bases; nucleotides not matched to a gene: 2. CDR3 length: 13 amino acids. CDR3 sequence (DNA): TGTGCCAGCAGTTACCGGGACAGTGAGACCCAGTACTTC. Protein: CASSYRDSETQYF.

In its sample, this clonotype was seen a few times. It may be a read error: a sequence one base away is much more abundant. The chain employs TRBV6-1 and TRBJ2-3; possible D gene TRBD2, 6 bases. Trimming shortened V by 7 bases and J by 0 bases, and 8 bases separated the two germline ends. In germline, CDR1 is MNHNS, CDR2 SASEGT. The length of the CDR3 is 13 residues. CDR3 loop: CASTGTSTDTQYF. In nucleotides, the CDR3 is TGTGCCAGCACTGGGACTAGCACAGATACGCAGTATTTT.

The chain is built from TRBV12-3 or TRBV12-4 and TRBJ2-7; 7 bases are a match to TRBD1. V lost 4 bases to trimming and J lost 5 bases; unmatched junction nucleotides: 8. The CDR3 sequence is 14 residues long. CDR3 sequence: CASSSHRGPNEQYF. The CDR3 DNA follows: TGTGCCAGCAGTTCACACAGGGGTCCCAACGAGCAGTACTTC.

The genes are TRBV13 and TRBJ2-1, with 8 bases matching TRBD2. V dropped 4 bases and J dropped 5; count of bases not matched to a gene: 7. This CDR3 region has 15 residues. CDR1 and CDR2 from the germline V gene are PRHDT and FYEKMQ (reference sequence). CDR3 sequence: CASSWRGAEHNEQFF. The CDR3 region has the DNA TGTGCCAGCAGCTGGCGGGGGGCCGAACACAATGAGCAGTTCTTC.

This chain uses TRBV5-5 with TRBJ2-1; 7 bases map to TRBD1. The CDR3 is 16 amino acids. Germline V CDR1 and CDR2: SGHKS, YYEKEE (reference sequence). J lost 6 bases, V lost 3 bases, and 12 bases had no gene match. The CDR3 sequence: CASSSDRAVLSNEQFF. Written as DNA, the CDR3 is TGTGCCAGCAGCTCCGACAGGGCGGTATTAAGCAATGAGCAGTTCTTC.

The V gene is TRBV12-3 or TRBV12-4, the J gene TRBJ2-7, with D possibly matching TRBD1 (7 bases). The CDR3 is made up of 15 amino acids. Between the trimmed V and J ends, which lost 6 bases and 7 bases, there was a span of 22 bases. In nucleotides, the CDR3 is TGTGCCAGCAGCAGGGCGGGGACAGTGGTTTGTGAGCAGTACTTC. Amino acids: CASSRAGTVVCEQYF.

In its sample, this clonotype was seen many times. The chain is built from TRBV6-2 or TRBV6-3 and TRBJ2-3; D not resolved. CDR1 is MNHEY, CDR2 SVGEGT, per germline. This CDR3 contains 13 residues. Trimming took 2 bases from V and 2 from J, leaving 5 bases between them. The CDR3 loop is CASSYEDTDTQYF. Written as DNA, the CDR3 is TGTGCCAGCAGTTACGAGGACACAGATACGCAGTATTTT.

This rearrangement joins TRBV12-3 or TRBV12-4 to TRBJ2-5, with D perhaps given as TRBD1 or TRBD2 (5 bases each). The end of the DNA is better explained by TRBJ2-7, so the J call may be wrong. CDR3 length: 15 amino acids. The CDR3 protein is CASSPNDSGSYEQYF. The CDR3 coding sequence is TGTGCCAGCAGTCCGAATGACAGCGGAAGCTACGAGCAGTACTTC.

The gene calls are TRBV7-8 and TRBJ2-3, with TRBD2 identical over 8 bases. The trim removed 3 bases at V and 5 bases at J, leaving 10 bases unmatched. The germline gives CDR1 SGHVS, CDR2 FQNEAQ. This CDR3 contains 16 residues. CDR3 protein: CASSFGTSRIGDTQYF. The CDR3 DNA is TGTGCCAGCAGCTTCGGGACTAGTAGGATAGGAGATACGCAGTATTTT.

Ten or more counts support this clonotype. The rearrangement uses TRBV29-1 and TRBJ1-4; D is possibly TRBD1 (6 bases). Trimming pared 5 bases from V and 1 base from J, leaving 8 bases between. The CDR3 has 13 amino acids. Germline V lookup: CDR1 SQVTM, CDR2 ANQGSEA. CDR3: CSVTGQTNEKLFF. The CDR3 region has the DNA TGCAGCGTTACAGGGCAAACTAATGAAAAACTGTTTTTT.

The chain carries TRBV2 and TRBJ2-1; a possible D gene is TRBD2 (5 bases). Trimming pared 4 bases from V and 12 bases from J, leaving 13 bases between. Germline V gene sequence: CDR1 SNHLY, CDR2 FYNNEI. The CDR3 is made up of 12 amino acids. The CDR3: CASSGDYTRQFF. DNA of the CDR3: TGTGCCAGCAGTGGAGACTATACGAGGCAGTTCTTC. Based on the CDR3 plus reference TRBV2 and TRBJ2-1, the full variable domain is EPEVTQTPSHQVTQMGQEVILRCVPISNHLYFYWYRQILGQKVEFLVSFYNNEISEKSEIFDDQFSVERPDGSNFTLKIRSTKLEDSAMYFCASSGDYTRQFFGPGTRLTVL.

CDR3 amino acids: CSAHPPGGNQPQHF. CDR3 DNA sequence: TGCAGTGCCCATCCCCCAGGCGGCAATCAGCCCCAGCATTTT. This sequence joins TRBV20-1 and TRBJ1-5; D ambiguous. The CDR3 has 14 residues. The V and J ends lost 6 bases and 2 bases respectively, with 14 bases between them. Germline lookup yields CDR1 DFQATT and CDR2 SNEGSKA (reference sequence).

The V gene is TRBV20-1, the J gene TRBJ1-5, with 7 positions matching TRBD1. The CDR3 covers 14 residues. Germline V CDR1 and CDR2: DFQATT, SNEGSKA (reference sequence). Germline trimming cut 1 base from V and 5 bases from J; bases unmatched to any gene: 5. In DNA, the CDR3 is TGCAGTGCTAGAGGTCGACAGGGCGATCAGCCCCAGCATTTT. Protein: CSARGRQGDQPQHF.

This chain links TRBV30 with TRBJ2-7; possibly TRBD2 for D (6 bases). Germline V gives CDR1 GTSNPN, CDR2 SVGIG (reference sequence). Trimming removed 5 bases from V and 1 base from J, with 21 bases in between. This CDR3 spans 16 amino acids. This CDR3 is CAWRSSKRAMSYEQYF. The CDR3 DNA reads TGTGCCTGGCGAAGCTCTAAGCGGGCAATGTCCTACGAGCAGTACTTC.

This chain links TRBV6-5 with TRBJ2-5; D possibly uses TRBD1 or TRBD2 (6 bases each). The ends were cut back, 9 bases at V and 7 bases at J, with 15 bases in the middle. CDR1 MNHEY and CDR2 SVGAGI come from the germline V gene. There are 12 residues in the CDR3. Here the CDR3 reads CASFRGQGTQYF. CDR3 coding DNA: TGTGCCAGTTTCCGGGGGCAGGGGACCCAGTACTTC.

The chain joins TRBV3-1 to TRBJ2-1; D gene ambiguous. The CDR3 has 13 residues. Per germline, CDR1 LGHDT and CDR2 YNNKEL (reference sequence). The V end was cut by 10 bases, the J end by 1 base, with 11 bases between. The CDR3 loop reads CATEQRSYNEQFF. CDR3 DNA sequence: TGTGCCACCGAACAGAGATCCTACAATGAGCAGTTCTTC.

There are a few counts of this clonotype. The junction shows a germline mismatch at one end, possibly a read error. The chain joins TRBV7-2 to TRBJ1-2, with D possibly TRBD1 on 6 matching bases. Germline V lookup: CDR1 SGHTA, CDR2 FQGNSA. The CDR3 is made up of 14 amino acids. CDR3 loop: CASSLTQGNYGYTF. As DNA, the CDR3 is TGCGCCAGCAGCTTAACTCAGGGGAACTATGGCTACACCTTC.

The CDR3 DNA reads as TGTGCCAGCAGCCCAGGGTCGGTTAGCGGGGGGGCCTATGAGCAGTTCTTC. This codes for CASSPGSVSGGAYEQFF. The chain links TRBV6-1 to TRBJ2-1, with 11 nucleotides matching TRBD2. Per the germline V gene, CDR1 is MNHNS and CDR2 is SASEGT. The CDR3 extends over 17 amino acids. V was pared by 6 bases and J by 8 bases, with 15 bases of the junction left unmatched.

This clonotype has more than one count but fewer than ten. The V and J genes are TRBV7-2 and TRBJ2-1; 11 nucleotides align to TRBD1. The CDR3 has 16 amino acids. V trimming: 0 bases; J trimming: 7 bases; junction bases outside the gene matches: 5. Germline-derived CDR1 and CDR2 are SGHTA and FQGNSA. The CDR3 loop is CASSLAGGQGDNEQFF. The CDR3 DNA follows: TGTGCCAGCAGCTTAGCGGGGGGACAGGGGGATAATGAGCAGTTCTTC.

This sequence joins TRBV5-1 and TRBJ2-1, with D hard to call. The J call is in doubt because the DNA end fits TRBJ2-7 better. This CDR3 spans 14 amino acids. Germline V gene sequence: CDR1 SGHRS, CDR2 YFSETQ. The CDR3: CASSKESSYNEQYF. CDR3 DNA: TGCGCCAGCAGTAAAGAAAGCTCCTACAATGAGCAGTACTTC.

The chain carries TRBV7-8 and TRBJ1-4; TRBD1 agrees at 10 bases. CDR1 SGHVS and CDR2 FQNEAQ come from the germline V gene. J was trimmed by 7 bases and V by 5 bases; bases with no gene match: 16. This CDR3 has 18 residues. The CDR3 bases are TGTGCCAGCAGCCTGGAGAGACAGGGGGCTTCAAGGGGTGAAAAACTGTTTTTT. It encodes CASSLERQGASRGEKLFF.

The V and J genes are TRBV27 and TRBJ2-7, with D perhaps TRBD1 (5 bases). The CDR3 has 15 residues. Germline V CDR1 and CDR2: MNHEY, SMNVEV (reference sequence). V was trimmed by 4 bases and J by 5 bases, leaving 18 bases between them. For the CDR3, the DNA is TGTGCCAGCAGTTCATTCAGGGTTATGGGCCACGAGCAGTACTTC. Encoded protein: CASSSFRVMGHEQYF.

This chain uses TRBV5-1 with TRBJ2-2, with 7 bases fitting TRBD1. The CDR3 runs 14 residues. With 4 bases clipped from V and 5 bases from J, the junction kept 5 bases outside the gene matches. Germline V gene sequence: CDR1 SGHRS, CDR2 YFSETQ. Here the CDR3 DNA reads TGCGCCAGCAGCGACAGGGCAGGAACCGGGGAGCTGTTTTTT. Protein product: CASSDRAGTGELFF.

This CDR3 reads CASTRTGGDLDTQYF. The CDR3 nucleotides are TGTGCCAGCACCCGGACAGGGGGCGACTTAGATACGCAGTATTTT. The J gene is TRBJ2-3, the V gene TRBV12-3 or TRBV12-4, with 11 bases lining up with TRBD1. V was pared by 7 bases and J by 5 bases, with 8 bases of the junction left unmatched. CDR3 size: 15 residues.

In nucleotides, the CDR3 is TGTGCCAGCAGCTACGAGGCGGGGAACACAGATACGCAGTATTTT. Translation: CASSYEAGNTDTQYF. The chain is built from TRBV7-2 and TRBJ2-3; TRBD2 is a possible D gene (6 bases). From germline, CDR1 is SGHTA and CDR2 FQGNSA. CDR3 length: 15 residues. V dropped 4 bases and J dropped 2 bases, with 13 bases sitting between them.

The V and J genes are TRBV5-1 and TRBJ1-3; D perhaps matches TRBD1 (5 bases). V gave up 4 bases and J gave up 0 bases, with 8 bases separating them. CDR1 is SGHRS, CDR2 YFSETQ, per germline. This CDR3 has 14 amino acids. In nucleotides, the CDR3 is TGCGCCAGCAGCGGGGCCAGCTCTGGAAACACCATATATTTT. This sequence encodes CASSGASSGNTIYF. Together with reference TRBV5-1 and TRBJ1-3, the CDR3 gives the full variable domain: KAGVTQTPRYLIKTRGQQVTLSCSPISGHRSVSWYQQTPGQGLQFLFEYFSETQRNKGNFPGRFSGRQFSNSRSEMNVSTLELGDSALYLCASSGASSGNTIYFGEGSWLTVV.